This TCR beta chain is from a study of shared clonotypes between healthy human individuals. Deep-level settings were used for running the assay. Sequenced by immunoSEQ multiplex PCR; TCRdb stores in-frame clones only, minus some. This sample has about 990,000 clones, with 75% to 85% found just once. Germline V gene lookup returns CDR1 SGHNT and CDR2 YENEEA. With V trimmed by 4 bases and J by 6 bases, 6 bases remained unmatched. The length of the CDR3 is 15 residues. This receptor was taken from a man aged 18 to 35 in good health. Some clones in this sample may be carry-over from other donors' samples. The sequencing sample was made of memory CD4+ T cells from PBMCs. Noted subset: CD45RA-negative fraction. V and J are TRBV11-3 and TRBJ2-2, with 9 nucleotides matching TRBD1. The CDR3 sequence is CASSSRDRVAGELFF. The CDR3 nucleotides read TGTGCCAGCAGCTCGCGGGACAGGGTCGCCGGGGAGCTGTTTTTT.